The rows below give T cell receptor beta chains drawn from one sample of a study of beta chain features in type 1 diabetes. The table came from immunoSEQ multiplex PCR; TCRdb's copy has only in-frame clones and leaves some out. The repertoire holds around 160,000 clones, under 60% seen once, with over 0.4% in the top ten. The source material was Tregs from blood. The receptor set was obtained from a young man in good health. Both conserved end residues are part of each CDR3. The D gene is left open where the match is weak. Expanded clones are given a class, and other clones once, few, many or no size at all.

TRBJ2-1,-,-,TRBV5-5,TGTGCCAGCAGCATAACGACAGTGAACAATGAGCAGTTCTTC,CASSITTVNNEQFF
TRBJ2-7,-,few,TRBV7-2,TGTGCCAGCAGCTTTCCCCTGGACTCAACCTACGAGCAGTACTTC,CASSFPLDSTYEQYF
TRBJ1-2,-,few,TRBV7-2,TGTGCCAGCAGCTTAGGTCAGGGATCCTATGGCTACACCTTC,CASSLGQGSYGYTF
TRBJ2-5,-,-,TRBV28,TGTGCCAGCACAACTCGCCGATTGTACCAAGAGACCCAGTACTTC,CASTTRRLYQETQYF
TRBJ2-7,-,-,TRBV7-9,TGTGCCAGCAGCTTTACCGGGAAGGGCTACGAGCAGTACTTC,CASSFTGKGYEQYF
TRBJ1-4,TRBD1,few,TRBV28,TGTGCCAGCAGTACAGGGGTTATGGAGACTAATGAAAAACTGTTTTTT,CASSTGVMETNEKLFF
TRBJ2-4,-,few,TRBV4-1,TGCGCCAGCAGCCAAGATCGTGGCAGGGCGACCAAAAACATTCAGTACTTC,CASSQDRGRATKNIQYF
TRBJ1-1,-,-,TRBV25-1,TGTGCCAGCAGTGATCTAACAGCATTGAACACTGAAGCTTTCTTT,CASSDLTALNTEAFF
TRBJ2-6,-,few,TRBV9,TGTGCCAGCAGCCCCGTCTACTCTGGGGCCAACGTCCTGACTTTC,CASSPVYSGANVLTF
TRBJ2-7,-,few,TRBV29-1,TGCAGCGTTGACCAGGGGTACGAGCAGTACTTC,CSVDQGYEQYF
TRBJ2-1,-,-,TRBV7-2,TGTGCCAGCAGGTCGACAGTCAATGAGCAGTTCTTC,CASRSTVNEQFF
TRBJ1-1,TRBD1,-,TRBV2,TGTGCCAGCAGTGGGAGGGGGCCAGCTTTCTTT,CASSGRGPAFF
TRBJ2-7,TRBD2,few,TRBV5-4,TGTGCCAGCAGCTTGGGGCCAACTAGCGGGAGTCTCACCTACGAGCAGTACTTC,CASSLGPTSGSLTYEQYF
TRBJ2-7,TRBD1,-,TRBV7-9,TGTGCCAGCAGCCCCAGGACAGGGAGCTCTCTCGAGCAGTACTTC,CASSPRTGSSLEQYF
TRBJ1-4,-,-,TRBV7-9,TGTGCCAGCAGCTTAACCCTATCCTCGGCAACTAATGAAAAACTGTTTTTT,CASSLTLSSATNEKLFF
TRBJ1-2,TRBD1,-,TRBV5-1,TGCGCCAGCAGACAGGGGGTAACGGGTTCGGCTTCGGCGAGGAGTGGCTACACCTTC,CASRQGVTGSASARSGYTF
TRBJ2-7,-,-,TRBV6-5,TGTGCCAGCAGTTTCAATACAGGGACCTCCTACGAGCAGTACTTC,CASSFNTGTSYEQYF
TRBJ1-1,TRBD1,few,TRBV5-4,TGTGCCAGCAGCCTTGGACAGGTGGCAATAAACACTGAAGCTTTCTTT,CASSLGQVAINTEAFF
TRBJ2-2,-,-,TRBV6-4,TGTGCCAGCAGTGTAGGCAGCCAGCGCACCGGGGAGCTGTTTTTT,CASSVGSQRTGELFF
TRBJ2-4,-,-,TRBV9,TGTGCCTCAGCCGGGACACTAGGGAACATTCAGTACTTC,CASAGTLGNIQYF
TRBJ2-7,TRBD1,-,TRBV4-3,TGCGCCAGCAGCCAAGAATATCAGGGGGCCTACGAGCAGTACTTC,CASSQEYQGAYEQYF
TRBJ1-1,-,-,TRBV18,TGTGCCAGCTCACCGCAGTTAGAGGGCGGTTACACTGAAGCTTTCTTT,CASSPQLEGGYTEAFF
TRBJ2-1,TRBD2,few,TRBV19,TGTGCCAGTAGTAGTATAGCGGGAGGGCCATACAATGAGCAGTTCTTC,CASSSIAGGPYNEQFF
TRBJ2-1,-,few,TRBV23-1,TGCGCCAGCAGTCACCCGGTGCGCCGAAAAGAAGTAGAGTTCTTC,CASSHPVRRKEVEFF